The rows below give T cell receptor beta chains drawn from one sample of a study of cytomegalovirus exposure and HLA in healthy donors. Some clones are missing from TCRdb's copy, which holds only in-frame ones; the method was immunoSEQ multiplex PCR. The sample records about 130,000 clones, about 80% being singletons. Sequenced input: PBMCs. These receptors all stem from a woman between 35 and 50 years old in good health and CMV-seronegative. The CDR3 runs from the conserved cysteine through the conserved F or W. Each record gives: CDR3 protein, V gene, J gene.

cdr3_aa: CASSPQGAGTEAFF
v_call: TRBV5-1
j_call: TRBJ1-1

cdr3_aa: CASSIEQTNTEAFF
v_call: TRBV19
j_call: TRBJ1-1

cdr3_aa: CASSFRGTSYNEQFF
v_call: TRBV27
j_call: TRBJ2-1

cdr3_aa: CASSQQITDGYTF
v_call: TRBV4-1
j_call: TRBJ1-2

cdr3_aa: CASSSPDRGHNSPLHF
v_call: TRBV7-9
j_call: TRBJ1-6

cdr3_aa: CASSQPGQGIPIGGSPLHF
v_call: TRBV4-1
j_call: TRBJ1-6

cdr3_aa: CASSPRDRGSSYEQYF
v_call: TRBV7-9
j_call: TRBJ2-7

cdr3_aa: CASSQDLASGRFEGYTF
v_call: TRBV4-2
j_call: TRBJ1-2

cdr3_aa: CASSESPREEQYF
v_call: TRBV10-2
j_call: TRBJ2-7

cdr3_aa: CASSRDSEAFF
v_call: TRBV18
j_call: TRBJ1-1

cdr3_aa: CASSPSGGRQTQYF
v_call: TRBV19
j_call: TRBJ2-5

cdr3_aa: CATGTSGLGTQYF
v_call: TRBV10-3
j_call: TRBJ2-5

cdr3_aa: CASSFESLPEAFF
v_call: TRBV7-9
j_call: TRBJ1-1

cdr3_aa: CASSPPRGHWNTEAFF
v_call: TRBV18
j_call: TRBJ1-1

cdr3_aa: CASSLVTGISYEQYF
v_call: TRBV7-2
j_call: TRBJ2-7

cdr3_aa: CASSRPNTEAFF
v_call: TRBV6-6
j_call: TRBJ1-1

cdr3_aa: CASSGRTSGVAGELFF
v_call: TRBV19
j_call: TRBJ2-2

cdr3_aa: CAISVSVPNSPLHF
v_call: TRBV10-3
j_call: TRBJ1-6

cdr3_aa: CASSPDGGGSGYTF
v_call: TRBV5-6
j_call: TRBJ1-2